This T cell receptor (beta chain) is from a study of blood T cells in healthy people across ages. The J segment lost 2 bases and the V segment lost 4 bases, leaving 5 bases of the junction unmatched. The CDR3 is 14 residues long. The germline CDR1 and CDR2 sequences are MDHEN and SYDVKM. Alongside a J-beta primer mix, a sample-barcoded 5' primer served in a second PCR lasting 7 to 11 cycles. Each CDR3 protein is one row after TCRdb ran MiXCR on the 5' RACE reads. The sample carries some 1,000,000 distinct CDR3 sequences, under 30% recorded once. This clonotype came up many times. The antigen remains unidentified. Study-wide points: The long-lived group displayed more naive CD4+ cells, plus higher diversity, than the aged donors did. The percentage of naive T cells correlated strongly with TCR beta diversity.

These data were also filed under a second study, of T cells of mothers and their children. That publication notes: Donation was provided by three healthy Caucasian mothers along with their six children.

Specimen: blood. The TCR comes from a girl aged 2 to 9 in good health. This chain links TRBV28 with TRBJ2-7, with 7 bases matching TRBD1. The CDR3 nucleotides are TGTGCCAGCAGTTCTCCAGGGGGTACCTACGAGCAGTACTTC. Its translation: CASSSPGGTYEQYF.